This T cell receptor beta chain was sequenced in a study of T cells in Graves' hyperthyroidism and ophthalmopathy. In patients aged 18 to 65, hyperthyroidism was newly diagnosed, with duration under 2 months. CDR3 length: 15 amino acids. Germline CDR1 and CDR2: SGDLS and YYNGEE. Trimming shortened V by 3 bases and J by 7 bases, and 14 bases separated the two germline ends. TCR beta CDR3 regions were amplified from RNA transcripts. RT-PCR in the first round (using the HTBI primer set) targeted the TCR CDR3. TCRdb passed the multiplex PCR reads through MiXCR, listing each CDR3 protein once. The sample has about 480,000 distinct CDR3 sequences; approximately 15% are singletons. Findings and limits, study-wide: Ophthalmopathy cases were set apart from stable hyperthyroidism by a 13 V-J model.

This clonotype was seen repeatedly, ten times or more. Its target is unknown. The sample consisted of blood. This clonotype originated in a woman between 18 and 29 years old with Graves' hyperthyroidism. The V gene is TRBV9, the J gene TRBJ1-6; D is perhaps TRBD1 (6 bases). Here the CDR3 reads CASSAYRDGNSPLHF. CDR3 nucleotides: TGTGCCAGCAGCGCTTACAGGGACGGGAATTCACCCCTCCACTTT. The full variable domain, its missing parts supplied by reference TRBV9 and TRBJ1-6, is DSGVTQTPKHLITATGQRVTLRCSPRSGDLSVYWYQQSLDQGLQFLIQYYNGEERAKGNILERFSAQQFPDLHSELNLSSLELGDSALYFCASSAYRDGNSPLHFGNGTRLTVT.